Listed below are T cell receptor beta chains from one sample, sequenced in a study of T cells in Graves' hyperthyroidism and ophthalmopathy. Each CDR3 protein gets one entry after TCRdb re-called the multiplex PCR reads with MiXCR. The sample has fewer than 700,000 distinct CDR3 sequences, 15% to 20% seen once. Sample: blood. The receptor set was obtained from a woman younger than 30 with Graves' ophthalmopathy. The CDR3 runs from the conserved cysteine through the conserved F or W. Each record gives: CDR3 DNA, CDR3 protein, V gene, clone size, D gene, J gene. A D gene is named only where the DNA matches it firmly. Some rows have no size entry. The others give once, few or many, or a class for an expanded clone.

TGTGCCAGCAACGCAGGACTGGGCACTGAAGCTTTCTTT CASNAGLGTEAFF TRBV27 many NA TRBJ1-1
TGTGCCAGCAGACCGACAGGGACCGAAAAACTGTTTTTT CASRPTGTEKLFF TRBV27 NA TRBD1 TRBJ1-4
TGTGCCATCAGTGAGTCGACGTTTAAGGGGCTAATAAATGAGCAGTTCTTC CAISESTFKGLINEQFF TRBV13 once NA TRBJ2-1
TGTGCCAGCAGTGTGGGTAGGGGAGACACCGGGGAGCTGTTTTTT CASSVGRGDTGELFF TRBV2 many NA TRBJ2-2
TGTGCCAGCAGCCTCCACCCGGGACTGTCAAATGAGCAGTTCTTC CASSLHPGLSNEQFF TRBV3-1 many NA TRBJ2-1
TGTGCCACCGCGCCCCGAGGGGGAAAGGACACTGAAGCTTTCTTT CATAPRGGKDTEAFF TRBV6-1 many NA TRBJ1-1
TGTGCCAGCAGTGCCAATATAAGGGGCAATGAGCAGTTCTTC CASSANIRGNEQFF TRBV2 few NA TRBJ2-1
TGTGCCAGCAGTCCGCTGGGAATCGGGAACACTGAAGCTTTCTTT CASSPLGIGNTEAFF TRBV2 NA NA TRBJ1-1
TGTGCCAGCAGTGAAATAGGAGGGGCTGGGGAGACCCAGTACTTC CASSEIGGAGETQYF TRBV6-1 many NA TRBJ2-5
TGCGCCAGCAGCCATGAGCGGTGGAACACTGAAGCTTTCTTT CASSHERWNTEAFF TRBV4-1 few NA TRBJ1-1
TGTGCCAGCAGTTACGGCGGACCGAATAATTCACCCCTCCACTTT CASSYGGPNNSPLHF TRBV6-5 NA NA TRBJ1-6
TGTGCCGGCAGCTTAGCCGCAGGATCCTACGAGCAGTACTTC CAGSLAAGSYEQYF TRBV7-8 few NA TRBJ2-7
TGCAGCGTTGTCATCGGCAATCAGCCCCAGCATTTT CSVVIGNQPQHF TRBV29-1 NA NA TRBJ1-5
TGTGCCGGGGGCAGTCCCACTGAAGCTTTCTTT CAGGSPTEAFF TRBV28 many NA TRBJ1-1
TGTGCCAGCAGCTGGCAAGGGACTGAAGCTTTCTTT CASSWQGTEAFF TRBV3-1 many NA TRBJ1-1
TGTGCCAGCACCTTGTGGAGAATGAACACTGAAGCTTTCTTT CASTLWRMNTEAFF TRBV13 NA NA TRBJ1-1
TGTGCCAGCAATAGCGGGGGGGCTACAGAGACCCAGTACTTC CASNSGGATETQYF TRBV6-1 many TRBD2 TRBJ2-5
TGTGCCAGCAGTTACCGATCCCAAGTGAACACTGAAGCTTTCTTT CASSYRSQVNTEAFF TRBV6-5 many NA TRBJ1-1
TGTGCCAGCAGCCAAGATAAAGGGAGGTATGGCTACACCTTC CASSQDKGRYGYTF TRBV4-2 NA NA TRBJ1-2
TGCGCCAGCAGCCAAGGGACGACAGGGAACACCGGGGAGCTGTTTTTT CASSQGTTGNTGELFF TRBV4-3 NA NA TRBJ2-2
TGTGCCAGCAGTTATTTAGTAGCGGGAGGGCGGAGGTCATCCTACGAGCAGTACTTC CASSYLVAGGRRSSYEQYF TRBV6-6 many TRBD2 TRBJ2-7
TGTGCCAGCAGCCAAGCGGACGAGAACTATGGCTACACCTTC CASSQADENYGYTF TRBV3-1 NA NA TRBJ1-2
TGTGCCAGCAGTTCCCAGGGACTAGTCTACGAGCAGTACTTC CASSSQGLVYEQYF TRBV28 many TRBD2 TRBJ2-7
TGTGCCAGCAGCCAAGTAAGACGATCTGAAGCTTTCTTT CASSQVRRSEAFF TRBV14 many NA TRBJ1-1
TGTGCCAGCAGTGAAAGTGGGGGACTAGACCCGTGGCAGGACTATGGCTACACCTTC CASSESGGLDPWQDYGYTF TRBV6-1 NA NA TRBJ1-2
TGTGCCAGCAGCTTATTTGCGGGAATGAACACTGAAGCTTTCTTT CASSLFAGMNTEAFF TRBV7-2 many NA TRBJ1-1
TGTGCCAGCAGAGAACCCCGATCCGGGACACCCAAGGGGAATGCTTTCTTT CASREPRSGTPKGNAFF TRBV6-1 many NA TRBJ1-1
TGCGCCAGCAGCAGACAGGGTAGAAGTGAAAAACTGTTTTTT CASSRQGRSEKLFF TRBV5-1 NA TRBD1 TRBJ1-4
TGCGCCAGCAGCCAAGTAAACCTAATCTCCTACAATGAGCAGTTCTTC CASSQVNLISYNEQFF TRBV4-1 few NA TRBJ2-1
TGTGCCTGGACGGTAGGGGGCGGATACTATGGCTACACCTTC CAWTVGGGYYGYTF TRBV30 many TRBD1 TRBJ1-2
TGTGCCAGCAGCCCCTTTTACGGGGCCGCTCAGCCCCAGCATTTT CASSPFYGAAQPQHF TRBV7-2 NA NA TRBJ1-5
TGTGCCATCAGTGAGTCCGGAGGGGGGGAAGGAAAACTGTTTTTT CAISESGGGEGKLFF TRBV10-3 few NA TRBJ1-4
TGTGCCAGCAGTTTAGCGGGGGGCTACACCTTC CASSLAGGYTF TRBV12-3/TRBV12-4 many NA TRBJ1-2